One and the same sample provided the 27 T cell receptor beta chains below, sequenced in a study of blood T cell repertoires in COVID-19. Sequencing used immunoSEQ multiplex PCR; TCRdb keeps in-frame clones, though not all of them. The sample carries about 230,000 clones, just over 85% recorded once. Sequenced sample: peripheral blood. These receptors came from a man aged 50-60 years with COVID-19, enrolled during active disease.

The CDR3 DNA reads as TGCGCCAGCAGCCCCCTGAGCGGGAGTGGAGATACGCAGTATTTT. As protein: CASSPLSGSGDTQYF. The chain has TRBV5-1 and TRBJ2-3; 8 positions match TRBD2. V was clipped by 4 bases and J by 5 bases; unmatched bases: 9. This CDR3 region has 15 residues. CDR1 and CDR2 from the germline V gene are SGHRS and YFSETQ.

V gene TRBV19 combines with J gene TRBJ2-3, with 11 bases identical to TRBD2. The ends lost 3 bases at V and 1 base at J; junction bases unmatched: 3. The CDR3 contains 16 residues. Germline values: CDR1 LNHDA, CDR2 SQIVND (reference sequence). The CDR3 DNA sequence: TGTGCCAGTAGTATGCTGACTAGCGGGGGCACAGATACGCAGTATTTT. Translation: CASSMLTSGGTDTQYF.

This chain uses TRBV6-5 with TRBJ1-1; 7 bases are shared with TRBD1. The J segment lost 2 bases and the V segment lost 5 bases, leaving 8 bases of the junction unmatched. Germline-derived CDR1 and CDR2 are MNHEY and SVGAGI. This CDR3 spans 15 amino acids. The CDR3 DNA sequence: TGTGCCAGCAGTAACGACAGGGAATTAAACACTGAAGCTTTCTTT. Encoded protein: CASSNDRELNTEAFF.

The genes are TRBV2 and TRBJ2-7; 10 nucleotides align to TRBD1. V shed 6 bases and J 0 bases; nucleotides not matched to a gene: 11. Germline CDR1 is SNHLY and CDR2 is FYNNEI. The length of the CDR3 is 17 residues. The CDR3 DNA follows: TGTGCCAGCAGGGGTGGACAGGGGGGATTGAGCTCCTACGAGCAGTACTTC. Protein sequence: CASRGGQGGLSSYEQYF. The variable domain in full, completed from reference TRBV2 and TRBJ2-7, reads EPEVTQTPSHQVTQMGQEVILRCVPISNHLYFYWYRQILGQKVEFLVSFYNNEISEKSEIFDDQFSVERPDGSNFTLKIRSTKLEDSAMYFCASRGGQGGLSSYEQYFGPGTRLTVT.

For the CDR3, the DNA is TGTGCCCGCCTTGCGCCACAAGAGACCCAGTACTTC. This sequence encodes CARLAPQETQYF. This chain uses TRBV14 with TRBJ2-5, with D uncertain. The CDR3 is 12 residues long. In germline, CDR1 is SGHDN, CDR2 FVKESK. Deletions cut 11 bases from V and 2 bases from J, with 12 bases between.

The chain carries TRBV24-1 and TRBJ2-5; 8 bases are shared with TRBD1. Per germline, CDR1 KGHDR and CDR2 SFDVKD. V was pared by 3 bases and J by 4 bases, with 6 bases of the junction left unmatched. The CDR3 length is 15 residues. The CDR3 nucleotides are TGTGCCACCAGTGATGGACAGGGTATGGGAGAGACCCAGTACTTC. It is translated as CATSDGQGMGETQYF.

In its sample, this clone was seen once. The chain has TRBV12-3 or TRBV12-4 and TRBJ2-7, with 7 bases aligning to TRBD2. The CDR3 sequence is 12 residues long. V lost 6 bases and J lost 5; bases outside the gene matches: 4. CDR3 sequence: CASRGTKHEQYF. The CDR3 nucleotides read TGTGCCAGCAGGGGGACTAAGCACGAGCAGTACTTC.

This clone has a handful of counts. The chain links TRBV7-8 to TRBJ2-1; D is undetermined. This CDR3 has 13 amino acids. V was shortened by 5 bases and J by 9 bases, with 14 bases between the two germline ends. Germline CDR1 is SGHVS and CDR2 is FQNEAQ. DNA for the CDR3: TGTGCCAGCAGCCCCGGCGCTAGTCCTGAGCAGTTCTTC. It yields the protein CASSPGASPEQFF.

The chain recombines TRBV19 with TRBJ1-3; tentatively, D is TRBD1 (5 bases). CDR3 length equals 12 residues. The V end lost 6 bases, the J end lost 8 bases, and 11 bases lay between the germline ends. CDR1 and CDR2 from the germline V gene are LNHDA and SQIVND (reference sequence). CDR3 loop: CASRTWGDTIYF. CDR3 bases: TGTGCCAGTAGGACCTGGGGCGACACCATATATTTT.

This sequence joins TRBV4-1 and TRBJ2-7; D is perhaps TRBD2 (5 bases). The V end was cut by 1 base, the J end by 3 bases, with 13 bases between. The CDR3 extends over 15 amino acids. The germline V gene encodes CDR1 MGHRA and CDR2 YSYEKL. The CDR3 is CASSQGTGVDYEQYF. CDR3 bases: TGCGCCAGCAGCCAAGGTACCGGGGTCGACTACGAGCAGTACTTC.

This chain links TRBV7-3 with TRBJ2-1; D uncertain. The CDR3 loop spans 14 amino acids. Per the germline V gene, CDR1 is SGHTA and CDR2 is FQGTGA. V was shortened by 3 bases and J by 4 bases, with 10 bases between the two germline ends. CDR3 nucleotides: TGTGCCAGCAGCTTTCACGGGTCATACAATGAGCAGTTCTTC. This codes for CASSFHGSYNEQFF.

The CDR3 DNA reads TGTGCCAGCAGGTATGCGGGGGGACCCAATTCACCCCTCCACTTT. Its protein is CASRYAGGPNSPLHF. This chain uses TRBV28 with TRBJ1-6; a weak D match, TRBD1 (5 bases). The germline V gene encodes CDR1 MDHEN and CDR2 SYDVKM. V lost 6 bases, J lost 7 bases, and 16 bases lay in between. The CDR3 extends over 15 amino acids. Full variable domain (rest looked up from reference TRBV28 and TRBJ1-6): DVKVTQSSRYLVKRTGEKVFLECVQDMDHENMFWYRQDPGLGLRLIYFSYDVKMKEKGDIPEGYSVSREKKERFSLILESASTNQTSMYLCASRYAGGPNSPLHFGNGTRLTVT.

The chain links TRBV2 to TRBJ2-5; D uncertain. The CDR3 extends over 15 amino acids. Trimming cost V 5 bases and J 0 bases, with 13 bases left between them. From germline, CDR1 is SNHLY and CDR2 FYNNEI. CDR3 nucleotides: TGTGCCAGCAGTAAGGCGGTATCGTACCAAGAGACCCAGTACTTC. Protein sequence: CASSKAVSYQETQYF.

V and J are TRBV2 and TRBJ2-3; 10 bases are a match to TRBD2. Germline values: CDR1 SNHLY, CDR2 FYNNEI. This CDR3 comprises 16 residues. The ends lost 5 bases at V and 2 bases at J; junction bases unmatched: 7. The DNA for the CDR3 is TGTGCCAGCAGTAGCGGGAGGGCCAGGCACACAGATACGCAGTATTTT. It codes for CASSSGRARHTDTQYF.

The chain combines TRBV6-4 with TRBJ1-2; TRBD1 aligns across 7 bases. The CDR3 sequence is 13 residues long. With 6 bases clipped from V and 2 bases from J, the junction kept 3 bases outside the gene matches. Germline V gene sequence: CDR1 MRHNA, CDR2 SNTAGT. In DNA, the CDR3 is TGTGCCAGCAGCCTGACAGGGAACTATGGCTACACCTTC. Its protein product is CASSLTGNYGYTF.

The V gene is TRBV2, the J gene TRBJ1-2; 7 bases fit TRBD1. Germline-derived CDR1 and CDR2 are SNHLY and FYNNEI. V trimming: 7 bases; J trimming: 5 bases; junction bases outside the gene matches: 10. This CDR3 has 14 amino acids. The CDR3 DNA follows: TGTGCCAGCACAGGGACAGAACTCAATTATGGCTACACCTTC. It codes for CASTGTELNYGYTF.

The genes are TRBV5-5 and TRBJ2-7, with 9 bases fitting TRBD1. This CDR3 has 15 amino acids. Germline V gene lookup returns CDR1 SGHKS and CDR2 YYEKEE (reference sequence). V trimming: 1 base; J trimming: 4 bases; junction bases outside the gene matches: 6. The CDR3 protein is CASSLTGTGPYEQYF. Written as DNA, the CDR3 is TGTGCCAGCAGCTTGACCGGGACAGGGCCTTACGAGCAGTACTTC. The whole variable domain, remainder taken from reference TRBV5-5 and TRBJ2-7, is DAGVTQSPTHLIKTRGQQVTLRCSPISGHKSVSWYQQVLGQGPQFIFQYYEKEERGRGNFPDRFSARQFPNYSSELNVNALLLGDSALYLCASSLTGTGPYEQYFGPGTRLTVT.

The CDR3 DNA follows: TGTGCCAGCAGCGGGACGACAGGGGCTGGCTACACCTTC. This sequence encodes CASSGTTGAGYTF. This chain joins TRBV9 and TRBJ1-2; 8 nucleotides line up with TRBD1. Germline CDR1 is SGDLS and CDR2 is YYNGEE. The V gene end was trimmed by 3 bases and the J gene end by 7 bases; junction bases not matched to a gene: 5. The CDR3 runs to 13 residues.

The CDR3 DNA reads as TGTGCCAGCAGGATGGGGGGGGTCGACGAGCAGTACTTC. As protein: CASRMGGVDEQYF. This chain joins TRBV2 and TRBJ2-7, with 7 nucleotides matching TRBD2. Germline V gene data show CDR1 as SNHLY and CDR2 as FYNNEI. Unmatched junction bases numbered 7, after V lost 6 bases and J lost 5 bases. This CDR3 contains 13 residues.

V usage is TRBV19 and J usage is TRBJ1-5; TRBD1 agrees at 9 bases. V was pared by 6 bases and J by 4 bases, with 7 bases of the junction left unmatched. There are 15 residues in the CDR3. Germline V gene sequence: CDR1 LNHDA, CDR2 SQIVND (reference sequence). CDR3 sequence (DNA): TGTGCCAGTAGCACCGTGGGGACAGGGAATCAGCCCCAGCATTTT. It translates to CASSTVGTGNQPQHF.

This sequence joins TRBV5-1 and TRBJ2-7, with 8 bases fitting TRBD2. The CDR3 is 15 residues long. Losses at the gene ends were 0 bases for V and 2 bases for J; bases not matched to a gene: 4. Per the germline V gene, CDR1 is SGHRS and CDR2 is YFSETQ. The CDR3 nucleotides read TGCGCCAGCAGCTTGGTTACGGGACTAGCCTACGAGCAGTACTTC. Residues: CASSLVTGLAYEQYF.

The chain uses TRBV6-1 and TRBJ1-1; 9 nucleotides line up with TRBD1. CDR3 size: 15 residues. Germline CDR1 MNHNS, CDR2 SASEGT. V trimming: 1 base; J trimming: 2 bases; junction bases outside the gene matches: 2. The CDR3 region has the DNA TGTGCCAGCAGTGAAGTTACAGGGGGCAACACTGAAGCTTTCTTT. Its translation is CASSEVTGGNTEAFF.

The chain uses TRBV18 and TRBJ1-1; 9 bases line up with TRBD1. Germline lookup yields CDR1 KGHSH and CDR2 LQKENI. The CDR3 length is 16 residues. The trim removed 4 bases at V and 4 bases at J, leaving 10 bases unmatched. For the CDR3, the DNA is TGTGCCAGCTCACAACTACAGGGGGCTGGGAGCACTGAAGCTTTCTTT. This sequence encodes CASSQLQGAGSTEAFF.

The gene calls are TRBV24-1 and TRBJ2-5; TRBD1 matches at 7 bases. CDR1 is KGHDR, CDR2 SFDVKD, per germline. This CDR3 has 15 residues. Trimming removed 3 bases from V and 5 bases from J; junction bases left unmatched: 8. CDR3 amino acids: CATSDTGASRETQYF. The CDR3 nucleotides are TGTGCCACCAGTGATACAGGGGCCTCCAGGGAGACCCAGTACTTC.

The rearrangement links TRBV29-1 to TRBJ2-7; 12 nucleotides match TRBD2. The germline V gene has CDR1 SQVTM and CDR2 ANQGSEA. V gave up 5 bases and J gave up 2 bases; unmatched junction bases: 4. This CDR3 contains 14 residues. The CDR3 loop is CSVTRTSGAYEQYF. CDR3 in DNA: TGCAGCGTTACAAGGACTAGCGGGGCCTACGAGCAGTACTTC.

The rearrangement uses TRBV14 and TRBJ2-7, with D possibly matching TRBD1 (6 bases). The CDR3 loop spans 13 amino acids. The ends were cut back, 3 bases at V and 3 bases at J, with 9 bases in the middle. Germline CDR1 is SGHDN and CDR2 is FVKESK. CDR3 sequence: CASSHGQLYEQYF. In DNA form, the CDR3 reads TGTGCCAGCAGCCACGGACAGCTCTACGAGCAGTACTTC. The full variable domain, with the rest looked up from reference TRBV14 and TRBJ2-7, is EAGVTQFPSHSVIEKGQTVTLRCDPISGHDNLYWYRRVMGKEIKFLLHFVKESKQDESGMPNNRFLAERTGGTYSTLKVQPAELEDSGVYFCASSHGQLYEQYFGPGTRLTVT.

V and J are TRBV4-2 and TRBJ1-4; 8 nucleotides match TRBD1. V trimming: 0 bases; J trimming: 4 bases; junction bases outside the gene matches: 4. This CDR3 has 16 residues. Germline CDR1 LGHNA, CDR2 YNFKEQ. The CDR3 here is CASSQDTGQVNEKLFF. The CDR3 DNA follows: TGTGCCAGCAGCCAAGATACGGGACAGGTTAATGAAAAACTGTTTTTT.